Each of the 20 T cell receptor beta chains below was sequenced from the same sample in a study of OX40 agonist ivuxolimab in advanced cancers. Libraries were prepared by immunoSEQ multiplex PCR; TCRdb keeps only in-frame clonotypes and omits some of them. The table lists 55,000 or so clones, about 86% of them singletons, with around 6.9% in the top ten. The specimen was CD4+ or CD8+ T cells sorted from blood, collected in a trial of the OX40 agonist ivuxolimab. These receptors were taken from an adult with an advanced solid tumor such as melanoma, head and neck, liver or kidney cancer.

J is TRBJ1-2 and V is TRBV6-1; possible D gene TRBD1, 6 bases. The germline CDR1 and CDR2 sequences are MNHNS and SASEGT. The CDR3 has 14 amino acids. Trimming stripped 8 bases from V and 0 bases from J, with 13 bases between. The CDR3 region is CASWDSGANYGYTF. For the CDR3, the DNA is TGTGCCAGCTGGGATTCAGGGGCTAACTATGGCTACACCTTC.

V is TRBV28 and J is TRBJ1-2; TRBD1 is a possible D gene (5 bases). Germline loops: CDR1 MDHEN, CDR2 SYDVKM. V shed 2 bases and J shed 6 bases, with 10 bases lying between them. There are 13 residues in the CDR3. The DNA of the CDR3 is TGTGCCAGCAGTTTAGCAGGGTCTGATGGCTACACCTTC. Translated, it gives CASSLAGSDGYTF.

This clone was detected only a few times. The rearrangement links TRBV5-1 to TRBJ1-1; weak D call: TRBD1 (5 bases). V was shortened by 2 bases and J by 7 bases, with 9 bases between the two germline ends. The V gene's germline CDR1 is SGHRS and CDR2 YFSETQ. The CDR3 has 12 residues. The CDR3 bases are TGCGCCAGCAGCTTCCAGGGACGTGAAGCTTTCTTT. Residues: CASSFQGREAFF.

The CDR3 sequence is CASSLRPGSGNTIYF. CDR3 bases: TGTGCCAGCAGCCTCAGACCCGGCTCTGGAAACACCATATATTTT. The rearrangement uses TRBV11-2 and TRBJ1-3; D gene uncertain. CDR1 SGHAT and CDR2 FQNNGV come from the germline V gene. V was cut by 5 bases and J by 0 bases, with 11 bases left in between. This CDR3 contains 15 residues.

This chain joins TRBV30 and TRBJ1-1; D is uncertain. The CDR3 consists of 12 residues. Germline V CDR1 and CDR2: GTSNPN, SVGIG (reference sequence). V was pared by 3 bases and J by 3 bases, with 8 bases between. The CDR3 DNA reads TGTGCCTGGAGGTCGGATGACACTGAAGCTTTCTTT. Its translation is CAWRSDDTEAFF. Drawing the rest from reference TRBV30 and TRBJ1-1, the complete variable domain is SQTIHQWPATLVQPVGSPLSLECTVEGTSNPNLYWYRQAAGRGLQLLFYSVGIGQISSEVPQNLSASRPQDRQFILSSKKLLLSDSGFYLCAWRSDDTEAFFGQGTRLTVV.

This clone was detected only a few times. J is TRBJ1-4 and V is TRBV30, with 7 nucleotides matching TRBD1. The CDR3 is 14 amino acids. V gave up 0 bases and J gave up 8 bases; unmatched junction bases: 6. Germline CDR1 is GTSNPN and CDR2 is SVGIG (reference sequence). As DNA, the CDR3 is TGTGCCTGGAGTGTACGGGACAGCAGGGAAAAACTGTTTTTT. Protein sequence: CAWSVRDSREKLFF.

This chain uses TRBV7-3 with TRBJ1-5; the D gene is possibly TRBD1 (5 bases). Trimming shortened V by 0 bases and J by 5 bases, and 5 bases separated the two germline ends. The CDR3 runs to 13 residues. CDR1 and CDR2 (germline): SGHTA, FQGTGA. CDR3 protein: CASSLTGDQPQHF. CDR3 nucleotide sequence: TGTGCCAGCAGCTTAACGGGGGATCAGCCCCAGCATTTT.

This chain links TRBV5-5 with TRBJ1-3; maybe TRBD1 (6 bases). The CDR3 totals 15 residues. Germline CDR1 is SGHKS and CDR2 is YYEKEE (reference sequence). Trimming stripped 2 bases from V and 0 bases from J, with 9 bases between. This CDR3 is CASSFGTISGNTIYF. The DNA for the CDR3 is TGTGCCAGCAGCTTCGGGACAATCTCTGGAAACACCATATATTTT.

This chain connects TRBV19 to TRBJ1-5; D remains ambiguous. With 8 bases removed from V and 2 bases from J, the gap between germline ends came to 10 bases. Germline assignment: CDR1 LNHDA and CDR2 SQIVND (reference sequence). This CDR3 is 13 amino acids long. CDR3 in amino acids: CASHGVGNQPQHF. CDR3 coding DNA: TGTGCCAGTCACGGGGTGGGCAATCAGCCCCAGCATTTT.

The genes are TRBV30 and TRBJ1-1, with TRBD1 matching 9 bases. The J segment lost 4 bases and the V segment lost 3 bases, leaving 6 bases of the junction unmatched. In germline, CDR1 is GTSNPN, CDR2 SVGIG (reference sequence). The CDR3 totals 14 residues. In DNA, the CDR3 is TGTGCCTGGAGCCGGACAGGGGTGGGCACTGAAGCTTTCTTT. Amino acids: CAWSRTGVGTEAFF.

The sample holds a few counts of this clone. The chain has TRBV9 and TRBJ2-5, with 8 bases lining up with TRBD1. The J segment lost 3 bases and the V segment lost 3 bases, leaving 7 bases of the junction unmatched. The CDR3 is 15 residues long. From germline, CDR1 is SGDLS and CDR2 YYNGEE. The CDR3 coding sequence is TGTGCCAGCAGCGACCAGGGACAGGTGAAAGAGACCCAGTACTTC. Amino acids: CASSDQGQVKETQYF.

The genes are TRBV18 and TRBJ2-4; 9 nucleotides line up with TRBD1. CDR1 is KGHSH and CDR2 is LQKENI in the germline V gene. The CDR3 consists of 13 residues. With V trimmed by 8 bases and J by 8 bases, 7 bases remained unmatched. The CDR3 region has the DNA TGTGCCAGCACACAGGGGGCTGGGGACATTCAGTACTTC. Residues: CASTQGAGDIQYF.

This CDR3 is CASSGRGIIGYTF. The DNA for the CDR3 is TGCGCCAGCAGCGGAAGGGGGATAATTGGCTACACCTTC. The chain has TRBV5-1 and TRBJ1-2; TRBD1 is a possible D gene (6 bases). Germline CDR1 SGHRS, CDR2 YFSETQ. V was cut by 4 bases and J by 7 bases, with 14 bases left in between. The CDR3 covers 13 residues.

The chain recombines TRBV5-6 with TRBJ1-1; D remains unclear. The CDR3 length is 13 residues. Between the trimmed V and J ends, which lost 6 bases and 1 base, there was a span of 10 bases. CDR1 and CDR2 (germline): SGHDT, YYEEEE. For the CDR3, the DNA is TGTGCCAGCATCGGACGGAAGAACACTGAAGCTTTCTTT. Translation gives CASIGRKNTEAFF.

This chain links TRBV5-8 with TRBJ1-5; D unclear. CDR3 length: 14 amino acids. V shed 2 bases and J shed 3 bases, with 9 bases lying between them. Germline V gives CDR1 SGHTS, CDR2 YDEGEE. The CDR3 nucleotides are TGTGCCAGCAGCTTTCCGGACGTCAATCAGCCCCAGCATTTT. Protein product: CASSFPDVNQPQHF.

This chain joins TRBV9 and TRBJ1-1; tentatively, D is TRBD1 (6 bases). Germline loops: CDR1 SGDLS, CDR2 YYNGEE. CDR3 size: 15 residues. Trimming removed 0 bases from V and 2 bases from J, with 11 bases in between. DNA for the CDR3: TGTGCCAGCAGCGTAGTCGGGACATCCAACACTGAAGCTTTCTTT. It yields the protein CASSVVGTSNTEAFF.

This clone appeared once. The CDR3 nucleotides read TGTGCCAGCAGCATTCGGGGGGGCACAGATACGCAGTATTTT. This gives the protein CASSIRGGTDTQYF. The chain recombines TRBV9 with TRBJ2-3; 7 nucleotides line up with TRBD2. The CDR3 is made up of 14 amino acids. From germline, CDR1 is SGDLS and CDR2 YYNGEE. The V gene end was trimmed by 4 bases and the J gene end by 1 base; junction bases not matched to a gene: 3.

CDR3 loop: CASSRDGGYEQFF. The CDR3 region has the DNA TGCGCCAGCAGCCGGGACGGGGGGTATGAGCAGTTCTTC. This chain connects TRBV5-1 to TRBJ2-1; 7 bases match TRBD2. Trimming took 4 bases from V and 8 from J; bases not matched to a gene: 6. This CDR3 has 13 residues. Germline loops: CDR1 SGHRS, CDR2 YFSETQ.

CDR3 DNA: TGTGCCAGCGCCCTACCCGGGGGCTACGAGCAGTACTTC. Encoded protein: CASALPGGYEQYF. The V gene is TRBV6-5, the J gene TRBJ2-7, with D maybe TRBD2 (6 bases). V lost 8 bases and J lost 3, with 14 bases in between. The CDR3 length is 13 residues. Germline CDR1 reads MNHEY; CDR2 reads SVGAGI.

The chain employs TRBV7-3 and TRBJ2-1; tentative D call: TRBD2 (7 bases). The V end lost 5 bases, the J end lost 8 bases, and 19 bases lay between the germline ends. The V gene's germline CDR1 is SGHTA and CDR2 FQGTGA. CDR3 length equals 15 residues. The CDR3 coding sequence is TGTGCCAGCAGCCCAGGGGACTACCCTTGGGATGAGCAGTTCTTC. Translating gives CASSPGDYPWDEQFF.